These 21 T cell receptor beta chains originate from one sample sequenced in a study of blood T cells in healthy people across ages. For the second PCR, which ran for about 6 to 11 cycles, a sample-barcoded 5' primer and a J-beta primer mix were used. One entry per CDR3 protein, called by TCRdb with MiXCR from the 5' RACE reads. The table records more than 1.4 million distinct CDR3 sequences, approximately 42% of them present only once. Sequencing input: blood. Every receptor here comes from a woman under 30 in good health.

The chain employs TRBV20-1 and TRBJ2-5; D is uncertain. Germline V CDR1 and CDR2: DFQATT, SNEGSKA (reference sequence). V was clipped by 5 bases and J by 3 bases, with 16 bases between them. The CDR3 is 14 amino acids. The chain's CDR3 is CSAQSSRIKETQYF. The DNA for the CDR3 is TGCAGTGCTCAGTCGTCCAGAATCAAAGAGACCCAGTACTTC.

Written as DNA, the CDR3 is TGTGCCACCACGGACGGCGTCACTGAAGCTTTCTTT. It yields the protein CATTDGVTEAFF. The chain recombines TRBV10-3 with TRBJ1-1; no definite D call. The CDR3 extends over 12 amino acids. V dropped 10 bases and J dropped 4 bases, with 13 bases sitting between them. Germline CDR1 is ENHRY and CDR2 is SYGVKD.

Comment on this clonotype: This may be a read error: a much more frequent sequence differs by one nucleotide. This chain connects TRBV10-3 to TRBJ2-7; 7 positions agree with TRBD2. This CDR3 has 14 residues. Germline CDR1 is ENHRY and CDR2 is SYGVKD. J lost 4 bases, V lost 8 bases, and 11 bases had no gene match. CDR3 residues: CAIADGEGLYEQYF. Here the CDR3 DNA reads TGTGCCATCGCAGACGGGGAGGGATTGTACGAGCAGTACTTC.

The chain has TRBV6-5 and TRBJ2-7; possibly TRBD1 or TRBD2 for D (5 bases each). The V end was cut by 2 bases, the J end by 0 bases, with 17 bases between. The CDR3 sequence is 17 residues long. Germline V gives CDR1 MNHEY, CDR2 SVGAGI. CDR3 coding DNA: TGTGCCAGCAGTTACACACCGGGACCGGGAAGCTCCTACGAGCAGTACTTC. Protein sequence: CASSYTPGPGSSYEQYF.

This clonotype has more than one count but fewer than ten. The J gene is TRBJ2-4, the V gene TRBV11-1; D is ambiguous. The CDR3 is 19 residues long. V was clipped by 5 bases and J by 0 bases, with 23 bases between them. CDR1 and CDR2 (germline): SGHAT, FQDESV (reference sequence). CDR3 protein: CASSPKGESTVLAKNIQYF. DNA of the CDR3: TGTGCCAGCAGCCCCAAGGGCGAGTCTACAGTCCTAGCCAAAAACATTCAGTACTTC.

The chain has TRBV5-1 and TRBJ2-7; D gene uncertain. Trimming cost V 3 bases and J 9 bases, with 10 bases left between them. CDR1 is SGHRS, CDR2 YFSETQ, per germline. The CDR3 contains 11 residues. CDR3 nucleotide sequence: TGCGCCAGCAGCTCTACGGACCTGCAGTACTTC. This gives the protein CASSSTDLQYF.

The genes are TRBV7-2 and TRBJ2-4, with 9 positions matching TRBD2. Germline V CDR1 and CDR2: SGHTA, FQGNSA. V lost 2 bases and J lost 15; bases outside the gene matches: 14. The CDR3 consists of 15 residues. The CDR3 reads CASSLSRDGTSPGYF. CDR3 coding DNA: TGTGCCAGCAGCTTATCAAGGGACGGGACTAGCCCCGGGTACTTC.

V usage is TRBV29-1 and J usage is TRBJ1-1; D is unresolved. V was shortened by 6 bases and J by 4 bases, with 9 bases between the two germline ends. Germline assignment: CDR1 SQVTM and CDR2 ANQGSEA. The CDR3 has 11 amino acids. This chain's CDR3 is CSVAAGTEAFF. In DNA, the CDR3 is TGCAGCGTGGCGGCGGGCACTGAAGCTTTCTTT.

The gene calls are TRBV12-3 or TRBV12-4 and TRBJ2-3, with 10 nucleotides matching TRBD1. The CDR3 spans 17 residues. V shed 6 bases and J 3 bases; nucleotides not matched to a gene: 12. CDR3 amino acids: CASSPPIDRGRTDTQYF. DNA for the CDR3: TGTGCCAGCAGCCCCCCGATAGACAGGGGGCGTACAGATACGCAGTATTTT.

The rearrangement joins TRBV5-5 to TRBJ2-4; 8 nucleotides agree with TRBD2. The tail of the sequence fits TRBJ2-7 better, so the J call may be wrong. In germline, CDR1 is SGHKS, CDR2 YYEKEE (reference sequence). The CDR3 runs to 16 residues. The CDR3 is CASKGEREWTSYEQYF. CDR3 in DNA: TGTGCCAGCAAAGGTGAGCGGGAGTGGACCTCCTACGAGCAGTACTTC.

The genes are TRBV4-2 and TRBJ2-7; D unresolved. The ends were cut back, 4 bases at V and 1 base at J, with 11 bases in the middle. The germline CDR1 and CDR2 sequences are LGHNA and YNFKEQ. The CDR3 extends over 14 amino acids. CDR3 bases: TGTGCCAGCAGCCGCGACGACCGATCCTACGAGCAGTACTTC. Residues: CASSRDDRSYEQYF.

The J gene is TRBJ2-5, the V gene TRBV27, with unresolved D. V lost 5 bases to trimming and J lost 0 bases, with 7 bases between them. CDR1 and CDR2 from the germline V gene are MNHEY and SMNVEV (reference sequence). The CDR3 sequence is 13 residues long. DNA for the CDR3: TGTGCCAGCAGTGTATGGGACCAAGAGACCCAGTACTTC. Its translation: CASSVWDQETQYF.

The CDR3 spells CASSLGTATGEQFF. CDR3 DNA sequence: TGCGCCAGCAGCTTAGGGACAGCTACCGGCGAGCAGTTCTTC. V and J are TRBV5-1 and TRBJ2-1, with TRBD1 matching over 7 bases. V lost 2 bases to trimming and J lost 10 bases; unmatched junction nucleotides: 9. The CDR3 is made up of 14 amino acids. The V gene's germline CDR1 is SGHRS and CDR2 YFSETQ.

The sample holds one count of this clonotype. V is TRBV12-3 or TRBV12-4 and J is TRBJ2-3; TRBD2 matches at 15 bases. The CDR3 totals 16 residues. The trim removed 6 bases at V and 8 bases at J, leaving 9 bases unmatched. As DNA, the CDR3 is TGTGCCAGCAGACCCCGGGGGACTAGCGGGAGGTGTACGCAGTATTTT. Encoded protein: CASRPRGTSGRCTQYF.

DNA of the CDR3: TGTGCCAGCAGTTACCCACTTTTCGGGTACACAGATACGCAGTATTTT. Amino acids: CASSYPLFGYTDTQYF. This chain uses TRBV6-2 or TRBV6-3 with TRBJ2-3; D gene unclear. The CDR3 runs to 16 residues. V was shortened by 2 bases and J by 2 bases, with 14 bases between the two germline ends. CDR1 MNHEY and CDR2 SVGEGT come from the germline V gene.

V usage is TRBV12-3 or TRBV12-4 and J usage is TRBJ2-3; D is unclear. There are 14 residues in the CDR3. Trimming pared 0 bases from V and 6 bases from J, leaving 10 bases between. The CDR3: CASSLAGILDTQYF. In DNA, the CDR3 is TGTGCCAGCAGTTTAGCGGGGATCCTGGATACGCAGTATTTT.

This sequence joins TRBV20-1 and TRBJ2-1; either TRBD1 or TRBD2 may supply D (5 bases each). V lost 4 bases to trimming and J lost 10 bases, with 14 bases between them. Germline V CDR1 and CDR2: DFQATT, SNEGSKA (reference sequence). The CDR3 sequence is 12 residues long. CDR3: CSATGSPREQFF. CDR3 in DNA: TGCAGTGCTACAGGGAGTCCTAGGGAGCAGTTCTTC.

The CDR3 here is CASSLDTRDTQYF. In DNA, the CDR3 is TGTGCCAGCAGCTTAGATACGCGAGATACGCAGTATTTT. The V and J genes are TRBV11-2 and TRBJ2-3; no definite D call. Germline CDR1 and CDR2: SGHAT and FQNNGV. The V end was cut by 0 bases, the J end by 5 bases, with 6 bases between. The CDR3 has 13 residues.

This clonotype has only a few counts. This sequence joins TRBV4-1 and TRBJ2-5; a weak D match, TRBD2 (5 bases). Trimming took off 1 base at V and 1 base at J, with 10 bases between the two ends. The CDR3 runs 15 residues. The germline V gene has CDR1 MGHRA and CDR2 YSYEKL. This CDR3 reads CASSQARGFQETQYF. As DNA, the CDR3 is TGCGCCAGCAGCCAAGCACGCGGGTTCCAAGAGACCCAGTACTTC.

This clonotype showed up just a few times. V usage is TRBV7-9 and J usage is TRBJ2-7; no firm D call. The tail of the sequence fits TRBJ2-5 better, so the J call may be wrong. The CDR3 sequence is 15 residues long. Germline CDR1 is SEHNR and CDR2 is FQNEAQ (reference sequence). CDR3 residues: CASSLIGRPQETQYF. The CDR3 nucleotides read TGTGCCAGCAGCTTAATAGGACGGCCCCAAGAGACCCAGTACTTC.

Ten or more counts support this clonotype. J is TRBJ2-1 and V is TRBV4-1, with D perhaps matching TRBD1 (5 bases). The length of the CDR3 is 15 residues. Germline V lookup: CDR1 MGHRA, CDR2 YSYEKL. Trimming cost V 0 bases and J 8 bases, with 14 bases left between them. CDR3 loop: CASSQDGQGRDEQFF. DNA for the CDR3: TGCGCCAGCAGCCAAGACGGGCAGGGTAGGGATGAGCAGTTCTTC.